The rows below give T cell receptor beta chains drawn from one sample of a study of spatial heterogeneity in lung cancer. A single record per CDR3 protein comes from TCRdb applying MiXCR to the 5' RACE reads. The profile covers a few thousand distinct CDR3 sequences, with roughly 35% appearing a single time and 20% to 25% taken by the ten largest. Sequenced material: lung tumor tissue, taken at surgery. These receptors were taken from a male donor with early-stage non-small cell lung cancer. The CDR3 runs from the conserved cysteine through the conserved F or W. A D gene is named only where the DNA matches it firmly. Clone size is given for some rows only: seen once, a few or many times, or a class if the clone is expanded.

J: TRBJ1-5; size: NA; V: TRBV2; D: NA; DNA: TGTGCCAGCGAACGACAGTTTAGCAATCAGCCCCAGCATTTT; CDR3: CASERQFSNQPQHF
J: TRBJ1-5; size: few; V: TRBV5-1; D: TRBD1; DNA: TGCGCCAGCAGCACCGGACAGGGAGGAAATCAGCCCCAGCATTTT; CDR3: CASSTGQGGNQPQHF
J: TRBJ2-5; size: NA; V: TRBV20-1; D: TRBD2; DNA: TGCAGTGCCGGGGGGGCCGGCGTCGGGACCCAGTACTTC; CDR3: CSAGGAGVGTQYF
J: TRBJ2-3; size: large; V: TRBV4-2; D: NA; DNA: TGTGCCAGCAGCCAAGATAGAGGAAGGACAGATACGCAGTATTTT; CDR3: CASSQDRGRTDTQYF
J: TRBJ1-6; size: medium-sized; V: TRBV7-3; D: NA; DNA: TGTGCCAGCAGCTTAACTCCAGGGTGGAATTCACCCCTCCACTTT; CDR3: CASSLTPGWNSPLHF
J: TRBJ2-4; size: NA; V: TRBV2; D: TRBD1; DNA: TGTGCCAGCACCCCCCGCGGACAGGCCCTAGACATTCAGTACTTC; CDR3: CASTPRGQALDIQYF
J: TRBJ2-3; size: NA; V: TRBV10-1; D: NA; DNA: TGCGCCAGCAGTGAGTCAGTGGCTAATTTAGATACGCAGTATTTT; CDR3: CASSESVANLDTQYF
J: TRBJ2-3; size: NA; V: TRBV28; D: NA; DNA: TGTGCCATCTCGTCGGCAGATACGCAGTATTTT; CDR3: CAISSADTQYF
J: TRBJ1-2; size: NA; V: TRBV7-9; D: NA; DNA: TGTGCCAGCAGCTTCATCGGGGCACCAGCTAACTATGGCTACACCTTC; CDR3: CASSFIGAPANYGYTF
J: TRBJ2-1; size: medium-sized; V: TRBV11-3; D: TRBD2; DNA: TGTGCCAGCAGCTTCGGACTAGTCGATGAGCAGTTCTTC; CDR3: CASSFGLVDEQFF